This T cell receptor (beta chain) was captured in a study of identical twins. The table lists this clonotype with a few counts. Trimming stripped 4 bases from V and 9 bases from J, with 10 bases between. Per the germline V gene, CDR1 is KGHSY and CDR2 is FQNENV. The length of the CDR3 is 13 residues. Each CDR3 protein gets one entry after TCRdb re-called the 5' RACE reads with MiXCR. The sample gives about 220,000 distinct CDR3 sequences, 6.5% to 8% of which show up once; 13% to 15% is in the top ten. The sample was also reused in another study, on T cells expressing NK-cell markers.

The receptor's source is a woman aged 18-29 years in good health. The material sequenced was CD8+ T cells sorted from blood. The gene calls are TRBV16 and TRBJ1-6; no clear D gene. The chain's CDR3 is CASSPGRGSPLHF. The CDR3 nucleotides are TGTGCCAGCAGCCCAGGACGAGGTTCACCCCTCCACTTT.